This T cell receptor (beta chain) originates from a study of glioma-infiltrating T cells. Study background: Blood libraries targeted roughly 4- to 10-fold coverage of 1 million or so T cells.

Findings and caveats of the study: Above-expected tissue-blood divergence occurred in all gliomas, most in low-grade ones. A blood CDR3 motif signature was depleted in highly divergent patients.

This clonotype was found many times. The antigen is undetermined. The CDR3 contains 15 residues. CDR1 MDHEN and CDR2 SYDVKM come from the germline V gene. Trimming removed 3 bases from V and 5 bases from J, with 16 bases in between. Using RNA template, CDR3s of TCR alpha and beta were amplified with iRepertoire arm-PCR. One-step reverse transcription and amplification started from approximately 100-400 ng of tissue mRNA or PBMC total RNA. TCRdb independently ran MiXCR on the multiplex PCR reads; one entry per CDR3 protein. The sample includes a few hundred thousand distinct CDR3 sequences, approximately 42% of them seen just once.

The clonotype comes from a human donor with low-grade glioma or glioblastoma, undergoing nonglioma brain surgery, or in good health (not recorded which). The sample consisted of glioma tissue, nonneoplastic brain tissue, or PBMCs (not recorded which). V usage is TRBV28 and J usage is TRBJ2-5; tentatively, D is TRBD2 (5 bases). The CDR3 DNA follows: TGTGCCAGCAGTTTCTCTAGCTGGGGAACCGAGACCCAGTACTTC. Translating gives CASSFSSWGTETQYF. The complete variable domain, with remaining parts taken from reference TRBV28 and TRBJ2-5, reads DVKVTQSSRYLVKRTGEKVFLECVQDMDHENMFWYRQDPGLGLRLIYFSYDVKMKEKGDIPEGYSVSREKKERFSLILESASTNQTSMYLCASSFSSWGTETQYFGPGTRLLVL.